The following is a T cell receptor (beta chain) sequence with its context. The sample comes from a study of blood T cell repertoires in COVID-19. Study overall: Spain, Italy and the United States supplied samples that represented acute and convalescent COVID-19.

Sequencing used immunoSEQ multiplex PCR; TCRdb keeps in-frame clones, though not all of them. The repertoire holds about 270,000 clones, roughly nine tenths seen once, with under 2.5% in the top ten. V gave up 5 bases and J gave up 2 bases, with 9 bases separating them. Germline V lookup: CDR1 SGHTA, CDR2 FQGTGA. This CDR3 comprises 13 residues. Grouping used clinical history reported by participants in a survey and questionnaire. The sequence was obtained from a woman aged 18-35 years who had recovered from COVID-19. The chain uses TRBV7-3 and TRBJ1-1; a possible D gene is TRBD1 (5 bases). Material for sequencing was PBMCs or T cells enriched from blood (not recorded which). CDR3 protein: CASSAQGNTEAFF. CDR3 nucleotide sequence: TGTGCCAGCAGCGCTCAGGGAAACACTGAAGCTTTCTTT.